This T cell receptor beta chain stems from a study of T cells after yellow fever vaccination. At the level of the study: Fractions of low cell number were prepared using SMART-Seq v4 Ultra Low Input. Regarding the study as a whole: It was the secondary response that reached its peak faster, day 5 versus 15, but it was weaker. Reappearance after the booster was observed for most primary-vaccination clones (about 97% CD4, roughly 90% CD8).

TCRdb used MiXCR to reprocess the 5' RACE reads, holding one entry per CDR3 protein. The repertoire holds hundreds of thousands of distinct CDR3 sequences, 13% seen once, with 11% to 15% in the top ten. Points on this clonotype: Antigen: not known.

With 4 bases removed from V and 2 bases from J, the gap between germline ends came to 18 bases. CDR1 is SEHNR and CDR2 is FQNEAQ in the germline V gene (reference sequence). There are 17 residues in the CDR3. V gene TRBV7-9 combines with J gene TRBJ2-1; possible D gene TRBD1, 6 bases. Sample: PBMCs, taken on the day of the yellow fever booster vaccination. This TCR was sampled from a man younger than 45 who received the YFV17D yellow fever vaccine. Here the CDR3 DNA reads TGTGCCAGCAGCTCCAGGGGACGAGAGGTTCCCTACAATGAGCAGTTCTTC. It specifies CASSSRGREVPYNEQFF.